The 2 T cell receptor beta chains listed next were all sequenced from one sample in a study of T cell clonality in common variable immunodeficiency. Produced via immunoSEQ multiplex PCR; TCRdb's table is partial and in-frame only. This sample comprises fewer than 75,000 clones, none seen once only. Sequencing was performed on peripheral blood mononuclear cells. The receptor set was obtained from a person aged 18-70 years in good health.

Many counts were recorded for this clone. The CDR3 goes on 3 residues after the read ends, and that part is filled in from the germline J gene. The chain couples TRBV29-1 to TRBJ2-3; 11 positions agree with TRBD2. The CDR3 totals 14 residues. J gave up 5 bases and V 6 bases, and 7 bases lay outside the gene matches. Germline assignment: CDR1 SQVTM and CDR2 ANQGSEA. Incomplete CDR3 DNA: TGCAGCGTCGGGACTAGCGGCTCTGGAGATACG. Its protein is CSVGTSGSGDT. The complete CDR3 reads CSVGTSGSGDTQYF.

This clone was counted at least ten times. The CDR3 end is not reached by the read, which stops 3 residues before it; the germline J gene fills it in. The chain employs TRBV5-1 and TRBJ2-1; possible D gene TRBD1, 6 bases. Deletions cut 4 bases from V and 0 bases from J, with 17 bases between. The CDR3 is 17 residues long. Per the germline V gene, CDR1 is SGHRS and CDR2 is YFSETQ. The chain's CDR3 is CASSTGTSDSSYNEQFF. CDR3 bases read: TGCGCCAGCAGCACAGGGACATCCGATAGCTCCTACAATGAG.